One and the same sample provided the 26 T cell receptor beta chains below, sequenced in a study of CD8+CD57+ T cells in acquired aplastic anemia. By flow cytometry, patients selected for sequencing had shown an expansion of CD8+CD57+ cells. For CDR3 and TCR beta VDJ profiling, genomic DNA was the template used. Via MiXCR, TCRdb re-called the reads, giving one row per CDR3 protein. The table has under 250,000 distinct CDR3 sequences, approximately 60% seen once. The sample consisted of sorted CD4+, CD8+, or CD8+CD57+ T cells (not recorded which) from PBMCs. The receptors stem from a human donor with aplastic anemia.

The rearrangement links TRBV24-1 to TRBJ1-1, with a possible D match to TRBD1 (6 bases). CDR3 length: 12 amino acids. Germline lookup yields CDR1 KGHDR and CDR2 SFDVKD. Deletions cut 3 bases from V and 7 bases from J, with 8 bases between. This CDR3 reads CATSDETGEAFF. The CDR3, as DNA: TGTGCCACCAGTGATGAGACAGGTGAAGCTTTCTTT.

In this sample, this clonotype turned up a few times. The chain carries TRBV9 and TRBJ2-5; the D call may be TRBD1 or TRBD2 (5 bases each). CDR3 size: 15 residues. Germline CDR1 and CDR2: SGDLS and YYNGEE. Between the trimmed V and J ends, which lost 2 bases and 9 bases, there was a span of 20 bases. The CDR3 region has the DNA TGTGCCAGCAGCGTGGGGGTAGGTAGCAATCAGCCCCAGTACTTC. Protein sequence: CASSVGVGSNQPQYF.

The chain links TRBV4-1 to TRBJ2-7, with a tentative D call TRBD1 (5 bases). The V end was cut by 4 bases, the J end by 5 bases, with 12 bases between. This CDR3 is built from 13 residues. In germline, CDR1 is MGHRA, CDR2 YSYEKL. Here the CDR3 reads CASSLGNRNEQYF. CDR3 nucleotides: TGCGCCAGCAGCCTTGGGAACAGGAACGAGCAGTACTTC.

The chain recombines TRBV19 with TRBJ2-2; TRBD1 might be the D (6 bases). Germline V gene data show CDR1 as LNHDA and CDR2 as SQIVND (reference sequence). The CDR3 totals 19 residues. V lost 8 bases to trimming and J lost 0 bases, with 25 bases between them. The CDR3 is CASRSTGWYDIANTGELFF. CDR3 nucleotide sequence: TGTGCCAGTCGGAGTACAGGGTGGTATGATATCGCGAACACCGGGGAGCTGTTTTTT.

This clonotype was detected only a few times. The rearrangement joins TRBV2 to TRBJ2-3; 8 bases align to TRBD1. The CDR3 sequence is 15 residues long. Germline-derived CDR1 and CDR2 are SNHLY and FYNNEI. The V and J ends lost 7 bases and 0 bases, in that order; junction bases with no gene match: 6. The CDR3 coding sequence is TGTGCCAGCACTTGGGACAGGCCTAGCACAGATACGCAGTATTTT. Residues: CASTWDRPSTDTQYF.

The table lists this clonotype with a few counts. This rearrangement joins TRBV29-1 to TRBJ2-5; no clear D gene. The CDR3 is 11 residues long. CDR1 and CDR2 from the germline V gene are SQVTM and ANQGSEA. Between the trimmed V and J ends, which lost 5 bases and 2 bases, there was a span of 6 bases. CDR3 DNA: TGCAGCGTTTGGTCTCAAGAGACCCAGTACTTC. Its protein product is CSVWSQETQYF.

The rearrangement uses TRBV2 and TRBJ1-2, with D uncertain. The CDR3 sequence is 13 residues long. Germline CDR1 reads SNHLY; CDR2 reads FYNNEI. V was clipped by 7 bases and J by 0 bases, with 9 bases between them. DNA of the CDR3: TGTGCCAGCACCAGGACCCCTAACTATGGCTACACCTTC. Protein: CASTRTPNYGYTF.

This chain uses TRBV12-3 or TRBV12-4 with TRBJ1-2, with D perhaps matching TRBD1 (5 bases). V was cut by 6 bases and J by 5 bases, with 13 bases left in between. There are 13 residues in the CDR3. The CDR3 sequence: CASSPPGGYGYTF. CDR3 in DNA: TGTGCCAGCAGCCCACCTGGGGGATATGGCTACACCTTC.

The rearrangement joins TRBV11-2 to TRBJ1-6, with D hard to call. Per the germline V gene, CDR1 is SGHAT and CDR2 is FQNNGV. Between the trimmed V and J ends, which lost 4 bases and 13 bases, there was a span of 14 bases. The CDR3 is made up of 13 amino acids. The CDR3 protein is CASSYVGFSPLHF. The CDR3 DNA reads as TGTGCCAGCAGCTACGTTGGGTTTTCGCCCCTCCACTTT.

This clonotype showed up just once. The junction and the germline gene differ at one end; a read error may be behind it. The chain combines TRBV7-8 with TRBJ2-7; TRBD1 agrees at 7 bases. CDR3 size: 13 residues. Germline lookup yields CDR1 SGHVS and CDR2 FQNEAQ. The CDR3, as DNA: TGTGCCAGCAGCTTACCAGACAGGGATGAGCAGCACTTC. Residues: CASSLPDRDEQHF.

The chain recombines TRBV20-1 with TRBJ2-5, with 7 bases matching TRBD2. The germline CDR1 and CDR2 sequences are DFQATT and SNEGSKA (reference sequence). Trimming at V came to 2 bases and at J to 4 bases, leaving 4 bases not matched to a gene. The CDR3 is 13 amino acids. This CDR3 reads CSARPGLLETQYF. Here the CDR3 DNA reads TGCAGTGCTAGACCGGGACTATTAGAGACCCAGTACTTC.

The chain carries TRBV7-8 and TRBJ1-2, with unresolved D. This CDR3 region has 14 residues. Germline V gene data show CDR1 as SGHVS and CDR2 as FQNEAQ. The V and J ends lost 3 bases and 8 bases respectively, with 16 bases between them. The CDR3 loop is CASSLLPSGIGYTF. CDR3 coding DNA: TGTGCCAGCAGCTTGCTTCCGTCCGGGATAGGCTACACCTTC.

This clonotype was seen a handful of times. A clone one base away is much larger, so this may be a read error. The rearrangement joins TRBV9 to TRBJ1-2, with D possibly matching TRBD1 (6 bases). This CDR3 is built from 17 residues. CDR1 is SGDLS and CDR2 is YYNGEE in the germline V gene. Trimming took off 3 bases at V and 9 bases at J, with 27 bases between the two ends. DNA for the CDR3: TGTGCCAGCAGCGGCGTAGCTGGCACAGGGACACCCCTTAGCTACACCTTC. Translating gives CASSGVAGTGTPLSYTF.

This rearrangement joins TRBV25-1 to TRBJ2-1; the match to TRBD2 covers 11 bases. The germline gives CDR1 MGHDK, CDR2 SYGVNS. V gave up 9 bases and J gave up 2 bases; unmatched junction bases: 6. This CDR3 has 15 amino acids. The CDR3 DNA sequence: TGTGCCAGTATGTCTAGCGGGGGGACCTACAATGAGCAGTTCTTC. This encodes CASMSSGGTYNEQFF. Looking up the rest from reference TRBV25-1 and TRBJ2-1 gives the full variable domain: EADIYQTPRYLVIGTGKKITLECSQTMGHDKMYWYQQDPGMELHLIHYSYGVNSTEKGDLSSESTVSRIRTEHFPLTLESARPSHTSQYLCASMSSGGTYNEQFFGPGTRLTVL.

The genes are TRBV14 and TRBJ1-1, with a weak D call TRBD1 (5 bases). The germline V gene has CDR1 SGHDN and CDR2 FVKESK. V was pared by 1 base and J by 6 bases, with 12 bases between. The CDR3 consists of 14 residues. CDR3 loop: CASSQGGPYAEAFF. CDR3 coding DNA: TGTGCCAGCAGCCAAGGGGGACCGTACGCTGAAGCTTTCTTT.

This clonotype appeared a few times. The rearrangement uses TRBV20-1 and TRBJ1-6, with D maybe TRBD1 (5 bases). The V gene's germline CDR1 is DFQATT and CDR2 SNEGSKA (reference sequence). The V end was cut by 6 bases, the J end by 7 bases, with 16 bases between. The CDR3 totals 14 residues. The CDR3 DNA follows: TGCAGTGCCCCTTGGGCAGGGAGGAATTCACCCCTCCACTTT. It translates to CSAPWAGRNSPLHF.

This clonotype was counted a single time. The chain employs TRBV19 and TRBJ1-2; unclear D gene. The CDR3 extends over 12 amino acids. Germline V CDR1 and CDR2: LNHDA, SQIVND (reference sequence). V lost 10 bases to trimming and J lost 4 bases, with 13 bases between them. For the CDR3, the DNA is TGTGCCACCAGATTTGGCATCTATGGCTACACCTTC. Encoded protein: CATRFGIYGYTF.

V is TRBV5-8 and J is TRBJ2-7; D not resolved. CDR1 is SGHTS and CDR2 is YDEGEE in the germline V gene. V lost 2 bases, J lost 0 bases, and 12 bases lay in between. This CDR3 is built from 15 residues. The CDR3 spells CASSFGPFSSYEQYF. In DNA, the CDR3 is TGTGCCAGCAGCTTCGGGCCGTTCAGCTCCTACGAGCAGTACTTC.

V and J are TRBV7-9 and TRBJ2-7, with a possible D match to TRBD2 (5 bases). The CDR3 length is 14 residues. Germline CDR1 reads SEHNR; CDR2 reads FQNEAQ (reference sequence). V was cut by 6 bases and J by 3 bases, with 15 bases left in between. The chain's CDR3 is CASSPKTGIYEQYF. CDR3 bases: TGTGCCAGCAGTCCTAAGACGGGAATCTACGAGCAGTACTTC.

The table lists this clonotype with a count of one. V is TRBV19 and J is TRBJ1-4, with D possibly matching TRBD1 (6 bases). Looked up from germline, CDR1 is LNHDA and CDR2 is SQIVND (reference sequence). CDR3 length equals 16 residues. V lost 5 bases to trimming and J lost 3 bases, with 16 bases between them. In DNA form, the CDR3 reads TGTGCCAGTAGTGCCGAGGGGGGACTAGCTAATGAAAAACTGTTTTTT. This sequence encodes CASSAEGGLANEKLFF.

This sequence joins TRBV20-1 and TRBJ2-1; 9 nucleotides match TRBD2. Unmatched junction bases numbered 9, after V lost 3 bases and J lost 3 bases. Germline V gene sequence: CDR1 DFQATT, CDR2 SNEGSKA (reference sequence). This CDR3 comprises 16 residues. CDR3 DNA: TGCAGTGCTAGTTCTCTCGCGGGAGGGCTCTACAATGAGCAGTTCTTC. The encoded protein is CSASSLAGGLYNEQFF.

This chain joins TRBV6-4 and TRBJ1-1, with a possible D match to TRBD1 (5 bases). Germline V gene sequence: CDR1 MRHNA, CDR2 SNTAGT. The CDR3 runs to 15 residues. V was clipped by 6 bases and J by 6 bases, with 20 bases between them. CDR3 in DNA: TGTGCCAGCAGCCCACGTTTGGGGGAAGGGCCTGAAGCTTTCTTT. It encodes CASSPRLGEGPEAFF.

This clonotype was counted a few times. The chain employs TRBV20-1 and TRBJ2-7; 7 nucleotides match TRBD1. Germline values: CDR1 DFQATT, CDR2 SNEGSKA (reference sequence). The CDR3 is made up of 12 amino acids. J was trimmed by 1 base and V by 6 bases; bases with no gene match: 3. The CDR3, as DNA: TGCAGTGCCCACAGGGGATCCTACGAGCAGTACTTC. Protein product: CSAHRGSYEQYF.

The chain joins TRBV5-5 to TRBJ2-3; 10 bases are a match to TRBD2. The CDR3 sequence is 18 residues long. Trimming cost V 4 bases and J 1 base; bases outside gene matches: 12. Per germline, CDR1 SGHKS and CDR2 YYEKEE (reference sequence). The CDR3 DNA reads as TGTGCCAGCAGCAACCTAGCGGGGGAAGCCTTCGGCACAGATACGCAGTATTTT. Protein: CASSNLAGEAFGTDTQYF.

The chain uses TRBV20-1 and TRBJ1-5; possible D gene TRBD1, 6 bases. Between the trimmed V and J ends, which lost 1 base and 7 bases, there was a span of 11 bases. This CDR3 is built from 13 residues. Germline CDR1 DFQATT, CDR2 SNEGSKA (reference sequence). CDR3 DNA sequence: TGCAGTGCTAGAGGGACAGATTACCAGCCCCAGCATTTT. It is translated as CSARGTDYQPQHF.

The V and J genes are TRBV5-4 and TRBJ1-6; D possibly corresponds to TRBD1 (6 bases). The CDR3 is made up of 13 amino acids. CDR1 is SGHNT and CDR2 is YYREEE in the germline V gene (reference sequence). Trimming stripped 2 bases from V and 9 bases from J, with 9 bases between. The CDR3 loop reads CASSFRGVSPLHF. The CDR3 bases are TGTGCCAGCAGCTTCAGGGGAGTTTCACCCCTCCACTTT. Full variable domain (outside the CDR3, taken from reference TRBV5-4 and TRBJ1-6): ETGVTQSPTHLIKTRGQQVTLRCSSQSGHNTVSWYQQALGQGPQFIFQYYREEENGRGNFPPRFSGLQFPNYSSELNVNALELDDSALYLCASSFRGVSPLHFGNGTRLTVT.